This T cell receptor (beta chain) was identified in a study of cytomegalovirus exposure and HLA in healthy donors. V lost 0 bases and J lost 5; bases outside the gene matches: 11. The CDR3 length is 17 residues. Germline V CDR1 and CDR2: SGHNT, YYREEE (reference sequence). This clone has more than one count but fewer than ten. Vbeta (60) and Jbeta (13) primers were used in the PCR. Repertoires were generated with immunoSEQ multiplex PCR, while TCRdb's copy carries only in-frame clones and drops some. The repertoire consists of under 250,000 clones, with approximately 81% occurring once and the leading ten covering about 1.2%.

The chain joins TRBV5-4 to TRBJ2-5; 9 positions match TRBD1. The source of this sequence is a human donor in good health. Sequencing input: PBMCs. The CDR3 DNA is TGTGCCAGCAGCTTGGCCGTCGGACAGGGGCTAGGGGAGACCCAGTACTTC. This gives the protein CASSLAVGQGLGETQYF.